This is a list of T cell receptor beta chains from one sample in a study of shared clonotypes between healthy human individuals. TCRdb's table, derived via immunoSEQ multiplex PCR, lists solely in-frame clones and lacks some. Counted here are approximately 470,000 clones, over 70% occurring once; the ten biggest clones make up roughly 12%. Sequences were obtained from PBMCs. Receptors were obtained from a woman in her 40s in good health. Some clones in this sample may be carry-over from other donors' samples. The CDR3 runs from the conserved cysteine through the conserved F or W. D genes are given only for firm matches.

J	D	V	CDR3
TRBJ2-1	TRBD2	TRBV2	CASSPGLAGAVYNEQFF
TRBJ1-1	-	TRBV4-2	CASSQDLDEAFF
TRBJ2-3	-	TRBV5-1	CASSSRAQNLATDTQYF
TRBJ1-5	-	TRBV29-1	CSVAGDTTQSAQHF
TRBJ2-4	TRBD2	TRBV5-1	CASSLSTSGRRYF
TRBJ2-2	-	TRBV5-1	CASSPAEAGAGELFF
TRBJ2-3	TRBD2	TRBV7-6	CASSYGTSGNTDTQYF
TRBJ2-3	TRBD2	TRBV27	CASSFLPPGTSGSVLSDTQYF
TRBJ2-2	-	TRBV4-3	CASSQESRGAGGELFF
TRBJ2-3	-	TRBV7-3	CASSGHSTDTQYF
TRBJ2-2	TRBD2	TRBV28	CASSPSSGSAGELFF
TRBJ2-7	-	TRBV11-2	CASTRGQGPSYEQYF
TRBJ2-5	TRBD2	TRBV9	CASSVSGSSGETQYF